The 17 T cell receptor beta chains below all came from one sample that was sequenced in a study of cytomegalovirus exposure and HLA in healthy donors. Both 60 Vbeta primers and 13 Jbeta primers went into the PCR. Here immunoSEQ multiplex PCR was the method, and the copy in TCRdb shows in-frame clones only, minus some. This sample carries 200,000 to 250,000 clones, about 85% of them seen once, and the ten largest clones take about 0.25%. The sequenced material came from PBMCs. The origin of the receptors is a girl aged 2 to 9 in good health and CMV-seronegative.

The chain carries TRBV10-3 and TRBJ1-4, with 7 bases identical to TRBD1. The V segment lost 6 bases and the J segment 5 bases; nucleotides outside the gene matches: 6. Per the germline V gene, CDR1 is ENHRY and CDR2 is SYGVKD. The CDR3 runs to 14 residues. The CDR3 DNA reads TGTGCCATCAGCGAACAGGGGAGGAATGAAAAACTGTTTTTT. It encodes CAISEQGRNEKLFF.

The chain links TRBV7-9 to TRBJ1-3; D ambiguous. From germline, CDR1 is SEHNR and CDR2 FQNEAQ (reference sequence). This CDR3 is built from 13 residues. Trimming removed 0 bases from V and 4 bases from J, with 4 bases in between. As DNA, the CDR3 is TGTGCCAGCAGCTTAGCGGGCGGAAACACCATATATTTT. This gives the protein CASSLAGGNTIYF.

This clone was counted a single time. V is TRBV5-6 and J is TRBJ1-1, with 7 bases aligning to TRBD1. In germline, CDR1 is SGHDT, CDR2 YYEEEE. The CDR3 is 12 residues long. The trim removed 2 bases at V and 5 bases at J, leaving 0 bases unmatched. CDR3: CASSLQGTEAFF. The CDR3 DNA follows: TGTGCCAGCAGCTTACAGGGGACTGAAGCTTTCTTT.

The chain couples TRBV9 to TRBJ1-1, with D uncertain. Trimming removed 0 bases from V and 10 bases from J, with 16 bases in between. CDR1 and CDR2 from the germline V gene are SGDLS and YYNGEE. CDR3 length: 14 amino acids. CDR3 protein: CASSVGGVPMGAFF. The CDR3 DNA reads TGTGCCAGCAGCGTAGGGGGAGTCCCAATGGGAGCTTTCTTT.

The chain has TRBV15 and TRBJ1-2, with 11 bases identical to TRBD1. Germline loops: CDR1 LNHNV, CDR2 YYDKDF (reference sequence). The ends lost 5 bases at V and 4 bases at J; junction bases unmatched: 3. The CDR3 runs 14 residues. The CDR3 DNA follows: TGTGCCACCAGCCGGGACAGGGGGTTCTATGGCTACACCTTC. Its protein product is CATSRDRGFYGYTF.

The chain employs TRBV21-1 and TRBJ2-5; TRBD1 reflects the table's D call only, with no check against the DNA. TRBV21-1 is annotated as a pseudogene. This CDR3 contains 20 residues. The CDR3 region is CASSKVSRDRVKEGEETQYF. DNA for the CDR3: TGTGCCAGCAGCAAAGTCTCTAGGGACAGGGTAAAAGAGGGAGAAGAGACCCAGTACTTC.

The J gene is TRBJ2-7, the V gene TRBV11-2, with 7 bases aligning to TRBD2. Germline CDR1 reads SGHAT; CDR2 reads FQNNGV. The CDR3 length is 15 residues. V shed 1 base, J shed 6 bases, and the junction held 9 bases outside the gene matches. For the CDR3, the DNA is TGTGCCAGCAGCTTAGGGGGGGGTAGTTCGGGCGAGCAGTACTTC. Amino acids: CASSLGGGSSGEQYF.

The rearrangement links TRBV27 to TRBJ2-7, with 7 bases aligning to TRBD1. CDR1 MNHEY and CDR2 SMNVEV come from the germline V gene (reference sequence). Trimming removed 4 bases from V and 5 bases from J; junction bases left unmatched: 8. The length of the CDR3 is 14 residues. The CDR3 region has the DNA TGTGCCAGCAGTTCCCGGGACAGCTTCCACGAGCAGTACTTC. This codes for CASSSRDSFHEQYF.

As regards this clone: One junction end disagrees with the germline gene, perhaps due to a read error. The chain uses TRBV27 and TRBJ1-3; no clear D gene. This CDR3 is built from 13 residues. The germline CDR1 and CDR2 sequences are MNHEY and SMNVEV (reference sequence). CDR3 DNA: TGCCCCAAACCCCACAGTATCGGAAACACCATATATTTT. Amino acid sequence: CPKPHSIGNTIYF.

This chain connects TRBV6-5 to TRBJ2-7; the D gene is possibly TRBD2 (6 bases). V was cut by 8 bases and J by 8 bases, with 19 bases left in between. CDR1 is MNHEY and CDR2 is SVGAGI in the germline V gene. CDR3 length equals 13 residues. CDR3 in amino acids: CASSLGTGGKQYF. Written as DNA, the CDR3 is TGTGCCAGCTCCCTAGGGACTGGCGGTAAGCAGTACTTC.

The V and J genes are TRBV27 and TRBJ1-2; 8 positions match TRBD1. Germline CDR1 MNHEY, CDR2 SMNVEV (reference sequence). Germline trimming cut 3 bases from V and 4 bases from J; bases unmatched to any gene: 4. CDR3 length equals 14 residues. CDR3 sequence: CASSFGQGSYGYTF. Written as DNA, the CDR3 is TGTGCCAGCAGTTTCGGACAGGGCAGCTATGGCTACACCTTC.

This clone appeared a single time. The CDR3 is CASSKVPSGMSNEQFF. The CDR3 DNA reads as TGTGCCAGCAGCAAAGTCCCTAGCGGGATGTCAAATGAGCAGTTCTTC. This chain links TRBV21-1 with TRBJ2-1; TRBD2 is taken as the D call from the table, unchecked against the DNA. TRBV21-1 is marked as a pseudogene. The CDR3 length is 16 residues.

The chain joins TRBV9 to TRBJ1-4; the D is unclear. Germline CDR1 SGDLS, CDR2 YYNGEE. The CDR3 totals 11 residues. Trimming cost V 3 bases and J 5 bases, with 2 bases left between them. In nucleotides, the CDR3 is TGTGCCAGCAGCGCAAATGAAAAACTGTTTTTT. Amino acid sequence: CASSANEKLFF.

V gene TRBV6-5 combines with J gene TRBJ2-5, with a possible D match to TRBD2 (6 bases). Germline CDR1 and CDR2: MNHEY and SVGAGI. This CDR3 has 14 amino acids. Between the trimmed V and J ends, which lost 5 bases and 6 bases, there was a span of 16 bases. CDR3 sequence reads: CASSPGLAGKTQYF. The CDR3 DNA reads TGTGCCAGCAGTCCCGGGCTGGCGGGGAAGACCCAGTACTTC.

This chain's CDR3 is CASSQAGTVRKETQYF. The CDR3, as DNA: TGCGCCAGCAGCCAGGCCGGGACAGTCCGGAAAGAGACCCAGTACTTC. The rearrangement uses TRBV4-1 and TRBJ2-5; 7 bases map to TRBD1. The trim removed 3 bases at V and 3 bases at J, leaving 10 bases unmatched. The CDR3 loop spans 16 amino acids. CDR1 and CDR2 from the germline V gene are MGHRA and YSYEKL.

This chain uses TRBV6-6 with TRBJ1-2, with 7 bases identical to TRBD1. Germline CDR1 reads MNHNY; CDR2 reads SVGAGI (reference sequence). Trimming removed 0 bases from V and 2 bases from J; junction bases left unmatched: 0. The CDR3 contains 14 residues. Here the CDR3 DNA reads TGTGCCAGCAGTTACTCGACAGGGAACTATGGCTACACCTTC. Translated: CASSYSTGNYGYTF.

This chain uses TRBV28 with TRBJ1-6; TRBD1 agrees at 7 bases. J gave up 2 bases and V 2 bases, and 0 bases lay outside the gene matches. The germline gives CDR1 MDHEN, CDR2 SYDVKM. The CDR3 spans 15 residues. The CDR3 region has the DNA TGTGCCAGCAGTTTACAGGGGGCCTATAATTCACCCCTCCACTTT. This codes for CASSLQGAYNSPLHF.